This is a list of T cell receptor beta chains from one sample in a study of vaccination effects on CD4 cells after COVID-19. No cognate antigen is known for these TCRs. TCRdb keeps only in-frame clones here, not all; method: immunoSEQ multiplex PCR. The table includes approximately 74,000 clones, approximately 73% detected once. Sequenced here: CD4+ T cells from PBMCs cultured without peptide, sampled after COVID-19 vaccination. The receptors shown here come from a human donor who received a COVID-19 vaccine. CDR3s include the opening cysteine and the closing phenylalanine or tryptophan. D genes are given only for firm matches. The size entry is marked missing in some rows and otherwise reads once, few, many or a size class.

NA	NA	TRBJ2-5	TRBV27	CASSLAREETQYF	TGTGCCAGCAGTTTGGCGCGTGAAGAGACCCAGTACTTC
NA	NA	TRBJ1-2	TRBV5-6	CASSRDLLGGYTF	TGTGCCAGCAGCCGGGACCTGCTTGGTGGCTACACCTTC
TRBD1	NA	TRBJ2-1	TRBV5-1	CASSSGQDLTYNEQFF	TGCGCCAGCAGCTCCGGACAGGACCTTACTTACAATGAGCAGTTCTTC
NA	NA	TRBJ1-1	TRBV6-1	CASSDSAAVNTEAFF	TGTGCCAGCAGTGATAGCGCGGCGGTGAACACTGAAGCTTTCTTT
NA	NA	TRBJ2-3	TRBV19	CASSIEQGFGTQYF	TGTGCCAGTAGTATAGAGCAGGGGTTTGGTACGCAGTATTTT
NA	NA	TRBJ2-3	TRBV25-1	CASKSGGSWGDTQYF	TGTGCCAGCAAATCGGGTGGCTCCTGGGGAGATACGCAGTATTTT
NA	NA	TRBJ2-5	TRBV3-1/TRBV3-2	CASSQQGGAQETQYF	TGTGCCAGCAGCCAGCAGGGGGGGGCCCAAGAGACCCAGTACTTC
NA	few	TRBJ2-2	TRBV11-2	CASSLVGGELFF	TGTGCCAGCAGCTTAGTTGGCGGGGAGCTGTTTTTT
TRBD1	NA	TRBJ1-6	TRBV7-2	CASSLEGQGGYNSPLHF	TGTGCCAGCAGCTTAGAGGGACAGGGGGGCTATAATTCACCCCTCCACTTT
TRBD1	few	TRBJ1-3	TRBV12-3/TRBV12-4	CASRDRAGNTIYF	TGTGCCAGCAGGGACAGGGCTGGAAACACCATATATTTT
NA	NA	TRBJ2-3	TRBV19	CASSRTGRSGTDTQYF	TGTGCCAGTAGTCGGACGGGTCGGAGTGGCACAGATACGCAGTATTTT
NA	few	TRBJ1-2	TRBV5-1	CASSRGRGDGYTF	TGCGCCAGCAGCCGGGGCCGAGGGGATGGCTACACCTTC
NA	NA	TRBJ1-4	TRBV3-1/TRBV3-2	CASSQRGGFEKLFF	TGTGCCAGCAGTCAACGAGGGGGGTTTGAAAAACTGTTTTTT
NA	NA	TRBJ1-2	TRBV6-6	CASSRPGGASPYGYTF	TGTGCCAGCAGTCGACCGGGGGGGGCTTCCCCCTATGGCTACACCTTC
TRBD2	NA	TRBJ2-1	TRBV30	CAWRAAGRHEQFF	TGTGCCTGGAGGGCAGCGGGGAGGCATGAGCAGTTCTTC
NA	NA	TRBJ1-1	TRBV5-1	CASSLAGGANTEAFF	TGCGCCAGCAGCTTGGCCGGGGGGGCGAACACTGAAGCTTTCTTT
TRBD2	NA	TRBJ2-3	TRBV5-1	CASSLRPGGLTDTQYF	TGCGCCAGCAGCCTCCGCCCGGGGGGGCTCACCGATACGCAGTATTTT
TRBD2	NA	TRBJ2-2	TRBV5-1	CASSFTGGRPGELFF	TGCGCCAGCAGCTTCACGGGGGGTCGGCCCGGGGAGCTGTTTTTT
NA	NA	TRBJ1-5	TRBV6-2/TRBV6-3	CASSYLNDGNQPQHF	TGTGCCAGCAGTTACCTAAATGATGGCAATCAGCCCCAGCATTTT
NA	NA	TRBJ2-1	TRBV13	CASSFGGYKNEQFF	TGTGCCAGCAGCTTCGGGGGATATAAGAATGAGCAGTTCTTC
NA	once	TRBJ2-5	TRBV24-1	CATSDPGTVGETQYF	TGTGCCACCAGTGATCCCGGGACCGTAGGGGAGACCCAGTACTTC
TRBD1	NA	TRBJ2-2	TRBV13	CASSQRPVTGGTGELFF	TGTGCCAGCAGCCAACGGCCTGTAACAGGGGGCACCGGGGAGCTGTTTTTT
NA	NA	TRBJ1-4	TRBV7-8	CASSLAGRQTEKLFF	TGTGCCAGCAGCTTGGCAGGGAGGCAGACGGAAAAACTGTTTTTT
NA	NA	TRBJ2-1	TRBV5-1	CASSLPGSSYNEQFF	TGCGCCAGCAGCTTGCCCGGAAGCTCCTACAATGAGCAGTTCTTC
TRBD1	once	TRBJ2-4	TRBV7-2	CASSRTGQKNIQYF	TGTGCCAGCAGTCGAACGGGACAGAAAAACATTCAGTACTTC
TRBD1	NA	TRBJ1-6	TRBV2	CASSGDSILYNSPLHF	TGTGCCAGCAGTGGGGACAGTATTCTCTATAATTCACCCCTCCACTTT
TRBD1	NA	TRBJ1-2	TRBV9	CASSVEPTGVNGYTF	TGTGCCAGCAGCGTAGAACCGACAGGGGTAAATGGCTACACCTTC
NA	NA	TRBJ2-1	TRBV10-3	CAISSQGTGLNEQFF	TGTGCCATCAGCTCCCAGGGGACTGGCCTCAATGAGCAGTTCTTC
TRBD1	NA	TRBJ1-1	TRBV19	CASSDQGATFPESEAFF	TGTGCCAGTAGCGATCAGGGGGCAACCTTTCCTGAAAGTGAAGCTTTCTTT
NA	NA	TRBJ1-2	TRBV24-1	CATSDRTGLSGYTF	TGTGCCACCAGTGATCGTACAGGGTTGAGTGGCTACACCTTC
TRBD2	NA	TRBJ2-5	TRBV30	CAWGPGGLKRETQYF	TGTGCCTGGGGCCCGGGGGGGCTCAAGAGAGAGACCCAGTACTTC
NA	NA	TRBJ2-7	TRBV5-1	CASSFMYKGSSYEQYF	TGCGCCAGCAGCTTTATGTACAAAGGAAGTTCCTACGAGCAGTACTTC
TRBD2	NA	TRBJ2-3	TRBV5-1	CASSFFGGGTDTQYF	TGCGCCAGCAGCTTTTTCGGGGGGGGGACAGATACGCAGTATTTT
NA	NA	TRBJ1-3	TRBV6-5	CASSPRQSSGNTIYF	TGTGCCAGCAGCCCGAGACAGTCCTCTGGAAACACCATATATTTT
NA	NA	TRBJ1-1	TRBV29-1	CSVSTTGMGTEAFF	TGCAGCGTTTCTACTACAGGGATGGGCACTGAAGCTTTCTTT
TRBD2	NA	TRBJ2-5	TRBV6-1	CASSVGGTSVPKTQYF	TGTGCCAGCAGTGTTGGTGGGACTAGCGTCCCTAAGACCCAGTACTTC
NA	NA	TRBJ1-3	TRBV4-1	CASSQGFGSGSGNTIYF	TGCGCCAGCAGCCAAGGTTTTGGGAGTGGGTCTGGAAACACCATATATTTT
NA	NA	TRBJ2-5	TRBV5-6	CASSFPPPQTQYF	TGTGCCAGCAGCTTTCCCCCCCCGCAGACCCAGTACTTC
NA	medium-sized	TRBJ1-1	TRBV2	CASAKGGTTEAFF	TGTGCCAGCGCAAAAGGGGGAACCACTGAAGCTTTCTTT
NA	NA	TRBJ1-6	TRBV3-1/TRBV3-2	CASSQGAAIYNSPLHF	TGTGCCAGCAGCCAGGGGGCAGCCATCTATAATTCACCCCTCCACTTT
NA	once	TRBJ1-4	TRBV2	CASSLRRNEKLFF	TGTGCCAGCAGTTTAAGGAGGAATGAAAAACTGTTTTTT
TRBD1	NA	TRBJ1-3	TRBV5-5	CASTPTGNSGNTIYF	TGTGCCAGCACCCCGACAGGGAACTCTGGAAACACCATATATTTT
NA	NA	TRBJ2-1	TRBV2	CASSEQGSSYNEQFF	TGTGCCAGCAGTGAACAGGGAAGCTCCTACAATGAGCAGTTCTTC
NA	NA	TRBJ1-5	TRBV7-8	CASSLRASSNQPQHF	TGTGCCAGCAGCCTCCGGGCCTCCAGCAATCAGCCCCAGCATTTT
NA	once	TRBJ1-1	TRBV6-2/TRBV6-3	CASSYRQGNTEAFF	TGTGCCAGCAGTTACCGGCAGGGGAACACTGAAGCTTTCTTT
TRBD2	NA	TRBJ2-3	TRBV29-1	CSVGFEYSGGARDTQYF	TGCAGCGTTGGATTCGAGTATAGCGGGGGGGCCCGAGATACGCAGTATTTT
NA	NA	TRBJ1-3	TRBV18	CASSPRLTEVSGNTIYF	TGTGCCAGCTCACCACGTTTAACAGAAGTATCTGGAAACACCATATATTTT
TRBD1	NA	TRBJ2-5	TRBV6-6	CASSDRGEETQYF	TGTGCCAGCAGCGACAGGGGGGAAGAGACCCAGTACTTC
NA	NA	TRBJ2-3	TRBV5-8	CASPGTALTDTQYF	TGTGCCAGCCCGGGGACGGCACTCACAGATACGCAGTATTTT
NA	NA	TRBJ1-5	TRBV30	CAWSVQQGSEPQHF	TGTGCCTGGAGTGTACAGCAGGGTTCGGAGCCCCAGCATTTT
TRBD1	once	TRBJ2-5	TRBV5-1	CASSLGQGFSETQYF	TGCGCCAGCAGCTTGGGACAGGGGTTCAGCGAGACCCAGTACTTC
NA	once	TRBJ1-1	TRBV10-3	CAIRETRAEAFF	TGTGCCATCAGGGAGACGCGTGCTGAAGCTTTCTTT
NA	once	TRBJ1-5	TRBV7-2	CASSTGGRVNQPQHF	TGTGCCAGCAGCACCGGAGGACGGGTAAATCAGCCCCAGCATTTT